The source of this T cell receptor beta chain is a study of cytomegalovirus exposure and HLA in healthy donors. General study points: There were reportedly fewer N-insertions in an Asian-associated ancestry cluster than the approximately 630-donor mean, in a later analysis.

The CDR3 contains 16 residues. CDR1 is SGDLS, CDR2 YYNGEE, per germline. V gave up 1 base and J gave up 0 bases, with 11 bases separating them. This PCR relied on a set of 60 Vbeta primers and 13 Jbeta primers. Some clones are missing from TCRdb's copy, which holds only in-frame ones; the method was immunoSEQ multiplex PCR. The sample carries about 120,000 clones, roughly three fifths recorded once. Comments on this clone: The antigen remains undetermined.

This chain connects TRBV9 to TRBJ1-3; D not resolved. This receptor was identified in a man between 40 and 49 years old in good health and CMV-seropositive. Specimen: PBMCs. CDR3 sequence: CASSVNLQYSGNTIYF. For the CDR3, the DNA is TGTGCCAGCAGCGTAAATCTTCAGTACTCTGGAAACACCATATATTTT.